This T cell receptor (beta chain) appears in the sequencing data of a study of control samples from healthy donors and cancer patients. The method was immunoSEQ multiplex PCR; TCRdb's version includes in-frame clones alone and lacks a portion of them. Of 55,000 to 90,000 clones listed, over 70% are singletons. The CDR3 is 13 residues long. The germline V gene encodes CDR1 KGHDR and CDR2 SFDVKD. V lost 2 bases and J lost 5, with 8 bases in between. This sequence originates from a middle-aged man in good health. The material sequenced was blood. The V gene is TRBV24-1, the J gene TRBJ1-1; unclear D gene. CDR3 nucleotides: TGTGCCACCAGTGATTCTGTGAGGACTGAAGCTTTCTTT. Translation: CATSDSVRTEAFF.